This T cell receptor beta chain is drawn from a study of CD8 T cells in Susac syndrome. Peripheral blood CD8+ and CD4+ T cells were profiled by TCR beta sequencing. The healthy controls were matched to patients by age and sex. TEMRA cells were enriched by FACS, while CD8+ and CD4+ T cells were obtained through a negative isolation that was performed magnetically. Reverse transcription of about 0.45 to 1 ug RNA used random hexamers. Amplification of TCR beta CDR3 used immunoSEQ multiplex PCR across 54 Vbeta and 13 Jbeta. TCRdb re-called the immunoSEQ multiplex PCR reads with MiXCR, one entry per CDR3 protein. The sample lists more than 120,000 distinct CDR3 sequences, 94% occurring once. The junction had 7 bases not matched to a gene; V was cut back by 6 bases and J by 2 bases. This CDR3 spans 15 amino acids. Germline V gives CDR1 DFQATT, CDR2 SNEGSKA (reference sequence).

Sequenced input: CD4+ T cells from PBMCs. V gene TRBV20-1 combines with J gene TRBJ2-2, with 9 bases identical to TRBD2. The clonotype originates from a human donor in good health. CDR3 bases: TGCAGTGCCCAGATAGCGGGAGATAACACCGGGGAGCTGTTTTTT. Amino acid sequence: CSAQIAGDNTGELFF.